Listed below are T cell receptor beta chains from one sample, sequenced in a study of CD8+ T cells in alopecia areata. Using immunoSEQ multiplex PCR, the repertoire was profiled, and TCRdb retains in-frame clones only, with some absent. The sample lists about 97,000 clones; 35% to 45% were seen once. The sample taken for sequencing was CD4+ T cells sorted from blood. All receptors come from a human donor with alopecia areata. Both conserved end residues are part of each CDR3. Fields, in order: D gene, CDR3 length, J gene, clone size, V gene, CDR3 DNA, CDR3 protein. A D gene is named only where the DNA matches it firmly. Only some rows state a clone size, as once, few, many or a class for expanded clones.

D: .; length: 17; J: TRBJ2-1; size: few; V: TRBV5-1; DNA: TGCGCCAGCAGCCCAAACCCGAGCGGGTTGTCGGGGAATGAGCAGTTCTTC; CDR3: CASSPNPSGLSGNEQFF
D: .; length: 16; J: TRBJ2-2; size: few; V: TRBV2; DNA: TGTGCCAGCAGTGAAGATACAGGGTTCCGCACCGGGGAGCTGTTTTTT; CDR3: CASSEDTGFRTGELFF
D: .; length: 15; J: TRBJ2-2; size: few; V: TRBV6-5; DNA: TGTGCCAGCAGTTATCGCAGAACGAACACCGGGGAGCTGTTTTTT; CDR3: CASSYRRTNTGELFF
D: .; length: 13; J: TRBJ2-1; size: .; V: TRBV7-2; DNA: TGTGCCAGCAGCTTAATACTCGCGCGGGAGCAGTTCTTC; CDR3: CASSLILAREQFF
D: TRBD1; length: 15; J: TRBJ1-1; size: .; V: TRBV6-5; DNA: TGTGCCAGCAGTTTCCAGGGGGCCGCCCACACTGAAGCTTTCTTT; CDR3: CASSFQGAAHTEAFF
D: .; length: 15; J: TRBJ2-1; size: once; V: TRBV28; DNA: TGTGCCAGCAGTCTAACCTCAGGGGTCTACAATGAGCAGTTCTTC; CDR3: CASSLTSGVYNEQFF
D: .; length: 13; J: TRBJ1-1; size: .; V: TRBV29-1; DNA: TGCAGCGTGGCGAAGGGAGGGAACACTGAAGCTTTCTTT; CDR3: CSVAKGGNTEAFF
D: TRBD2; length: 15; J: TRBJ2-7; size: .; V: TRBV5-1; DNA: TGCGCCAGCAGCTTTACTAGCGGGCCCTCCTACGAGCAGTACTTC; CDR3: CASSFTSGPSYEQYF
D: .; length: 13; J: TRBJ2-5; size: few; V: TRBV9; DNA: TGTGCCAGCAGCGTAGTAGGGCCAGAGACCCAGTACTTC; CDR3: CASSVVGPETQYF
D: TRBD2; length: 14; J: TRBJ2-7; size: few; V: TRBV11-2; DNA: TGTGCCAGCAGCACCAGCGGGAGCTCCTACGAGCAGTACTTC; CDR3: CASSTSGSSYEQYF
D: .; length: 17; J: TRBJ2-6; size: many; V: TRBV21-1; DNA: TGTGCCAGCAGCAAAGGGAAGGCAGGCTCTGGGGCCAACGTCCTGACTTTC; CDR3: CASSKGKAGSGANVLTF
D: .; length: 15; J: TRBJ2-3; size: .; V: TRBV4-1; DNA: TGCGCCAGCAGCCAACTGGGGCTACCCGCAGATACGCAGTATTTT; CDR3: CASSQLGLPADTQYF
D: .; length: 15; J: TRBJ2-5; size: .; V: TRBV18; DNA: TGTGCCAGCTCACCAGTACGCAGGGGCCAAGAGACCCAGTACTTC; CDR3: CASSPVRRGQETQYF
D: .; length: 14; J: TRBJ2-5; size: few; V: TRBV6-5; DNA: TGTGCCAGCAGTTACCAGCAGGGACAAGAGACCCAGTACTTC; CDR3: CASSYQQGQETQYF
D: .; length: 12; J: TRBJ2-7; size: .; V: TRBV4-2; DNA: TGTGCCAGCAGCCAAGATCAAGAAGAGCAGTACTTC; CDR3: CASSQDQEEQYF
D: .; length: 15; J: TRBJ1-1; size: .; V: TRBV7-2; DNA: TGTGCCAGCAGCTTATTCAGGGACATGAACACTGAAGCTTTCTTT; CDR3: CASSLFRDMNTEAFF
D: TRBD2; length: 15; J: TRBJ2-1; size: few; V: TRBV28; DNA: TGTGCCAGCAGTTTTGCGGGACTATCATACAATGAGCAGTTCTTC; CDR3: CASSFAGLSYNEQFF
D: TRBD2; length: 13; J: TRBJ2-5; size: few; V: TRBV5-1; DNA: TGCGCCAGCCGGGCGGGAGGTCAAGAGACCCAGTACTTC; CDR3: CASRAGGQETQYF
D: TRBD2; length: 14; J: TRBJ2-7; size: .; V: TRBV7-9; DNA: TGTGCCACCACCGGGACTAGCGGGAGTTACGAGCAGTACTTC; CDR3: CATTGTSGSYEQYF
D: .; length: 17; J: TRBJ1-6; size: few; V: TRBV28; DNA: TGTGCCAGCAGTATCCATCACGCAAGCTCCTATAATTCACCCCTCCACTTT; CDR3: CASSIHHASSYNSPLHF
D: TRBD1; length: 15; J: TRBJ2-5; size: .; V: TRBV28; DNA: TGTGCCAGCAGTCCCGGGACAGCGTACCAAGAGACCCAGTACTTC; CDR3: CASSPGTAYQETQYF
D: .; length: 15; J: TRBJ1-4; size: few; V: TRBV5-1; DNA: TGCGCCAGCAGCTTGGCCGGCGGAAGGGAAGAAAAACTGTTTTTT; CDR3: CASSLAGGREEKLFF
D: .; length: 12; J: TRBJ2-1; size: few; V: TRBV19; DNA: TGTGCCAGTAGTACCGTAAACAATGAGCAGTTCTTC; CDR3: CASSTVNNEQFF
D: TRBD1; length: 13; J: TRBJ1-1; size: .; V: TRBV29-1; DNA: TGCAGCGGAGAGACAGGGCGCGGAACTGAAGCTTTCTTT; CDR3: CSGETGRGTEAFF
D: .; length: 13; J: TRBJ1-1; size: .; V: TRBV15; DNA: TGTGCCACCAGCCGCAGGGGGAACACTGAAGCTTTCTTT; CDR3: CATSRRGNTEAFF
D: .; length: 14; J: TRBJ2-7; size: .; V: TRBV30; DNA: TGTGCCTGGAGTGTCGGCAGCCCCCCCTACGAGCAGTACTTC; CDR3: CAWSVGSPPYEQYF
D: .; length: 15; J: TRBJ1-5; size: .; V: TRBV30; DNA: TGTGCCTGGAGCCCCGGTATGGGGCGTAGTCAGCCCCAGCATTTT; CDR3: CAWSPGMGRSQPQHF
D: .; length: 11; J: TRBJ2-7; size: .; V: TRBV29-1; DNA: TGCAGCGTTGAACGCGGCAATGAGCAGTACTTC; CDR3: CSVERGNEQYF
D: .; length: 17; J: TRBJ2-1; size: .; V: TRBV14; DNA: TGTGCCAGCAGCCAAGATCGAACCGGTCTTGGGGGAAATGAGCAGTTCTTC; CDR3: CASSQDRTGLGGNEQFF
D: .; length: 13; J: TRBJ2-1; size: .; V: TRBV5-1; DNA: TGCGCCAGCAGCCTCCTTGCCAGGGAGTCGTGGTTCTTC; CDR3: CASSLLARESWFF
D: .; length: 18; J: TRBJ2-3; size: .; V: TRBV5-1; DNA: TGCGCCAGCAGCCCTATGGACTCCGTCGGAGTGCCACGAGATACGCAGTATTTT; CDR3: CASSPMDSVGVPRDTQYF